The 9 T cell receptor beta chains given below trace back to one sample, sequenced in a study of blood T cell repertoires in COVID-19. Produced via immunoSEQ multiplex PCR; TCRdb's table is partial and in-frame only. The repertoire consists of approximately 200,000 clones, with about nine tenths occurring once and the leading ten covering around 2%. Material for sequencing was PBMCs or T cells enriched from blood (not recorded which). The origin of the receptors is a woman between 25 and 40 years old who had recovered from COVID-19.

This clone has a single count. This chain links TRBV9 with TRBJ1-5; TRBD1 matches at 7 bases. The CDR3 has 14 residues. With 3 bases clipped from V and 4 bases from J, the junction kept 4 bases outside the gene matches. CDR1 is SGDLS and CDR2 is YYNGEE in the germline V gene. CDR3 DNA sequence: TGTGCCAGCAGCGCGGGACAGTCAAATCAGCCCCAGCATTTT. As protein: CASSAGQSNQPQHF.

This clone appeared a few times. V usage is TRBV7-8 and J usage is TRBJ1-5; D remains ambiguous. V was shortened by 4 bases and J by 8 bases, with 12 bases between the two germline ends. There are 13 residues in the CDR3. CDR1 is SGHVS and CDR2 is FQNEAQ in the germline V gene. This CDR3 is CASSSFRLEPQHF. In DNA, the CDR3 is TGTGCCAGCAGCTCCTTTCGTCTTGAGCCCCAGCATTTT.

The chain combines TRBV20-1 with TRBJ2-7, with TRBD2 matching 8 bases. The CDR3 totals 15 residues. V lost 3 bases, J lost 3 bases, and 10 bases stayed unmatched. In germline, CDR1 is DFQATT, CDR2 SNEGSKA (reference sequence). The CDR3: CSASSGEVLLYEQYF. The CDR3 region has the DNA TGCAGTGCTAGTAGCGGGGAGGTGCTGCTCTACGAGCAGTACTTC.

The gene calls are TRBV11-3 and TRBJ2-6; 8 bases line up with TRBD1. Germline CDR1 is SGHNT and CDR2 is YENEEA. The CDR3 has 18 amino acids. The V and J ends lost 1 base and 3 bases, in that order; junction bases with no gene match: 8. The CDR3 reads CASSLGLAGGFGANVLTF. The CDR3 nucleotides read TGTGCCAGCAGCTTAGGGCTGGCAGGGGGCTTTGGGGCCAACGTCCTGACTTTC.

This chain links TRBV19 with TRBJ1-6, with TRBD1 matching 7 bases. V trimming: 5 bases; J trimming: 6 bases; junction bases outside the gene matches: 7. The germline CDR1 and CDR2 sequences are LNHDA and SQIVND (reference sequence). CDR3 length equals 15 residues. The CDR3 loop reads CASSLLGGFNSPLHF. The CDR3 DNA reads as TGTGCCAGTAGTCTTCTAGGGGGCTTTAATTCACCCCTCCACTTT.

V gene TRBV19 combines with J gene TRBJ2-1, with D possibly TRBD2 on 6 matching bases. The CDR3 spans 15 residues. The V gene's germline CDR1 is LNHDA and CDR2 SQIVND (reference sequence). The germline V and J ends were trimmed by 5 bases and 2 bases, with 13 bases remaining between them. As DNA, the CDR3 is TGTGCCAGTAGTCCCAGGACTACCACCTACAATGAGCAGTTCTTC. This sequence encodes CASSPRTTTYNEQFF.

This sequence joins TRBV11-3 and TRBJ2-1; 8 positions match TRBD1. Trimming removed 5 bases from V and 7 bases from J; junction bases left unmatched: 7. The germline CDR1 and CDR2 sequences are SGHNT and YENEEA. CDR3 size: 14 residues. For the CDR3, the DNA is TGTGCCAGCAGCCCCGCGGACAGGGAGAATGAGCAGTTCTTC. Its protein product is CASSPADRENEQFF.

With regard to this clone: Other nucleotide sequences from this sample produce the same CDR3. The V and J genes are TRBV5-1 and TRBJ1-3; D is undetermined. The CDR3 sequence is 15 residues long. CDR1 is SGHRS, CDR2 YFSETQ, per germline. With 0 bases removed from V and 0 bases from J, the gap between germline ends came to 7 bases. The DNA of the CDR3 is TGCGCCAGCAGCTTGGCCACGGGCTCTGGAAACACCATATATTTT. Translation: CASSLATGSGNTIYF.

The chain couples TRBV15 to TRBJ2-3, with 11 bases fitting TRBD2. The trim removed 3 bases at V and 6 bases at J, leaving 5 bases unmatched. Germline values: CDR1 LNHNV, CDR2 YYDKDF (reference sequence). This CDR3 is built from 15 residues. In DNA, the CDR3 is TGTGCCACCAGCAGTAGCGGGGGGGCCGAGGATACGCAGTATTTT. Translating it yields CATSSSGGAEDTQYF.